These T cell receptor beta chains were read from a single sample in a study of blood T cells in healthy people across ages. TCRdb reanalysed the 5' RACE reads using MiXCR and keeps one entry per CDR3 protein. The sample has about 720,000 distinct CDR3 sequences, approximately 21% seen once; the top ten hold around 21%. Sequenced sample: blood. The receptors originated from a man between 65 and 85 years old in good health. Each CDR3 is given with its conserved first and last residue. The D gene is left open where the match is weak. Size is stated for part of the rows, as once, few or many counts, or as a class when the clone is expanded.

cdr3_aa,cdr3_nt,d_call,j_call,clone_size,v_call
CASSIAGTEAFF,TGTGCCAGCAGCATAGCAGGCACTGAAGCTTTCTTT,.,TRBJ1-1,few,TRBV7-9
CATSQVSGEQYF,TGTGCCACCAGTCAGGTATCGGGTGAGCAGTACTTC,.,TRBJ2-5,.,TRBV24-1
CASSETHQETQYF,TGTGCCAGCAGTGAGACCCACCAAGAGACCCAGTACTTC,.,TRBJ2-5,.,TRBV6-1
CASTDGTLTDTQYF,TGTGCCAGCACCGATGGGACCCTCACAGATACGCAGTATTTT,.,TRBJ2-3,.,TRBV27
CASRTQGTTEAFF,TGTGCCAGCAGAACCCAGGGAACCACTGAAGCTTTCTTT,.,TRBJ1-1,.,TRBV7-9
CSARDQGRGATEAFF,TGCAGTGCTAGAGATCAAGGGCGGGGGGCGACTGAAGCTTTCTTT,.,TRBJ1-1,.,TRBV20-1
CSVGPAGGNTGELFF,TGCAGCGTTGGTCCAGCGGGAGGAAACACCGGGGAGCTGTTTTTT,TRBD2,TRBJ2-2,few,TRBV29-1
CASSLKEGSTEAFF,TGTGCCAGCAGCTTAAAAGAAGGGAGCACTGAAGCTTTCTTT,.,TRBJ1-1,few,TRBV7-3
CASSPGPGTDGANVLTF,TGTGCCAGCAGTCCCGGCCCAGGTACGGATGGGGCCAACGTCCTGACTTTC,.,TRBJ2-6,few,TRBV12-3/TRBV12-4
CAISESKPGANSPLHF,TGTGCCATCAGTGAGTCGAAACCGGGGGCGAATTCACCCCTCCACTTT,.,TRBJ1-6,many,TRBV10-3
CGAFPPGVHEQFF,TGCGGTGCTTTCCCTCCGGGTGTCCATGAGCAGTTCTTC,.,TRBJ2-1,.,TRBV20-1
CASSAKGQNTEAFF,TGTGCCAGCAGCGCCAAGGGACAGAACACTGAAGCTTTCTTT,.,TRBJ1-1,.,TRBV7-2
CASSPPGHEGFYEQYF,TGTGCCAGCAGTCCCCCGGGACACGAGGGATTTTACGAGCAGTACTTC,.,TRBJ2-7,.,TRBV12-3/TRBV12-4
CASRVYGYTF,TGTGCCAGCAGGGTCTATGGCTACACCTTC,.,TRBJ1-2,few,TRBV21-1
CASSSTGAGELFF,TGTGCCAGCTCATCGACAGGGGCCGGGGAGCTGTTTTTT,TRBD1,TRBJ2-2,few,TRBV18
CASSRRWTSQETQYF,TGTGCCAGCAGTAGAAGATGGACTAGCCAAGAGACCCAGTACTTC,TRBD2,TRBJ2-5,few,TRBV2
CSGESWVVRYEQYF,TGCAGCGGCGAATCTTGGGTGGTGCGATACGAGCAGTACTTC,.,TRBJ2-7,few,TRBV29-1
CASRLGTSGEETQYF,TGTGCCAGCAGACTGGGGACTAGCGGGGAAGAGACCCAGTACTTC,TRBD2,TRBJ2-5,.,TRBV12-3/TRBV12-4
CAISGTGSSGTQYF,TGTGCCATCAGCGGAACAGGATCGAGTGGGACCCAGTACTTC,.,TRBJ2-5,many,TRBV10-3
CASSPPSRRDNQPQHF,TGTGCCAGCAGTCCCCCGTCCCGGAGGGACAATCAGCCCCAGCATTTT,.,TRBJ1-5,few,TRBV28
CASSPGTRDTQYF,TGTGCCAGCAGTCCCGGGACTAGAGATACGCAGTATTTT,TRBD2,TRBJ2-3,many,TRBV12-3/TRBV12-4
CASSPSQGTDTQYF,TGCGCCAGCAGCCCCAGTCAGGGGACGGATACGCAGTATTTT,.,TRBJ2-3,few,TRBV5-1
CASSQWATEGGNEQFF,TGTGCCAGCAGCCAATGGGCCACCGAGGGAGGGAATGAGCAGTTCTTC,TRBD2,TRBJ2-1,few,TRBV3-1
CASSLQPYGYTF,TGTGCCAGCAGCTTGCAGCCCTATGGCTACACCTTC,.,TRBJ1-2,many,TRBV5-6
CSARDPRGGDTQYF,TGCAGTGCTAGAGATCCCAGGGGAGGGGATACGCAGTATTTT,.,TRBJ2-3,few,TRBV20-1
CASSKVGTAYEQYF,TGTGCCAGCAGCAAAGTCGGCACAGCCTACGAGCAGTACTTC,.,TRBJ2-7,.,TRBV21-1
CASSLVRTSNTQYF,TGTGCCAGCAGTTTAGTCCGGACGTCAAATACGCAGTATTTT,.,TRBJ2-3,.,TRBV12-3/TRBV12-4
CASSIWWGAGMDEQFF,TGTGCCAGCAGTATTTGGTGGGGGGCGGGAATGGATGAGCAGTTCTTC,.,TRBJ2-1,few,TRBV27
CASSQETGGYQETQYF,TGTGCCAGCAGCCAAGAGACAGGGGGGTACCAAGAGACCCAGTACTTC,TRBD1,TRBJ2-5,.,TRBV3-1
CASSVRDEQFF,TGCGCCAGCAGTGTCAGGGATGAGCAGTTCTTC,.,TRBJ2-1,.,TRBV10-2
CASSQRGSADTQYF,TGTGCCAGCAGCCAGAGGGGGTCGGCAGATACGCAGTATTTT,.,TRBJ2-3,few,TRBV7-2
CASSLRLPTSGRAITKNIQYF,TGTGCCAGCAGTTTAAGGTTACCGACTAGCGGGAGGGCCATAACCAAAAACATTCAGTACTTC,TRBD2,TRBJ2-4,few,TRBV27
CASSSSSGGADEQFF,TGTGCCAGCAGCTCCTCTAGCGGGGGGGCCGATGAGCAGTTCTTC,TRBD2,TRBJ2-1,.,TRBV11-2
CASSPIAYGYTF,TGTGCCAGCTCACCAATCGCCTATGGCTACACTTTC,.,TRBJ1-2,few,TRBV18
CASSTRDSNSYEQYF,TGTGCCAGCAGTACTCGGGACAGCAACTCCTACGAGCAGTACTTC,TRBD1,TRBJ2-7,few,TRBV6-5
CSVEQLAGGPGNEQFF,TGCAGCGTTGAGCAACTAGCGGGAGGGCCTGGGAATGAGCAGTTCTTC,TRBD2,TRBJ2-1,few,TRBV29-1
CASSLERAQNIQYF,TGTGCCAGCAGCCTCGAGAGGGCACAAAACATTCAGTACTTC,.,TRBJ2-4,few,TRBV7-2
CANRTGDEETQYF,TGTGCCAACCGTACAGGGGATGAGGAGACCCAGTACTTC,TRBD1,TRBJ2-5,.,TRBV11-2
CASSPDRVYSGANVLTF,TGTGCCAGCAGCCCGGACAGGGTTTACTCTGGGGCCAACGTCCTGACTTTC,TRBD1,TRBJ2-6,.,TRBV5-6
CASSLGWGEQFF,TGTGCCAGCAGCTTAGGTTGGGGTGAGCAGTTCTTC,.,TRBJ2-1,.,TRBV7-6
CSATGAQETQYF,TGCAGTGCTACGGGGGCACAAGAGACCCAGTACTTC,.,TRBJ2-5,few,TRBV20-1
CSASADGNQPQHF,TGCAGTGCTAGTGCGGACGGCAATCAGCCCCAGCATTTT,.,TRBJ1-5,few,TRBV20-1
CAISGIGNTEAFF,TGTGCCATCAGTGGAATCGGAAACACTGAAGCTTTCTTT,.,TRBJ1-1,few,TRBV10-3
CATSEKGLSTDTQYF,TGTGCCACCAGCGAGAAGGGGTTGAGCACAGATACGCAGTATTTT,.,TRBJ2-3,.,TRBV24-1
CASTMGGGKRNEQFF,TGTGCCAGCACCATGGGGGGCGGAAAACGTAATGAGCAGTTCTTC,.,TRBJ2-1,few,TRBV12-3/TRBV12-4
CASSFTTGMVGYTF,TGTGCCAGCAGTTTCACGACAGGCATGGTGGGCTACACCTTC,.,TRBJ1-2,few,TRBV28
CSAAGGTIYEQYF,TGCAGCGCAGCAGGGGGGACAATCTACGAGCAGTACTTC,.,TRBJ2-7,few,TRBV29-1
CASSYWGDSGNTIYF,TGCGCCAGCAGCTACTGGGGGGACTCTGGAAACACCATATATTTT,.,TRBJ1-3,.,TRBV5-1
CASSFGRRNYGYTF,TGTGCCAGCAGTTTTGGGCGCCGGAACTATGGCTACACCTTC,.,TRBJ1-2,.,TRBV12-3/TRBV12-4
CASSFGGLAGRNEQFF,TGTGCCAGCAGTTTTGGGGGACTAGCGGGCCGCAATGAGCAGTTCTTC,TRBD2,TRBJ2-1,many,TRBV12-3/TRBV12-4
CASSPKMGREDDTQYF,TGTGCCAGCTCACCGAAGATGGGCAGGGAGGATGATACGCAGTATTTT,.,TRBJ2-3,.,TRBV18
CASREDGNYGYTF,TGTGCCAGCAGGGAGGACGGAAACTATGGCTACACCTTC,.,TRBJ1-2,.,TRBV28
CASSLRGSSLGEGGAALHNEQFF,TGCGCCAGCAGCTTAAGGGGGTCCTCCCTAGGAGAGGGAGGAGCAGCTTTGCACAATGAGCAGTTCTTC,.,TRBJ2-1,.,TRBV5-1
CSIKTGGGADTQYF,TGCAGCATAAAAACCGGGGGAGGGGCAGATACGCAGTATTTT,TRBD2,TRBJ2-3,few,TRBV29-1
CASSYGGWGRTTNEKLFF,TGTGCCAGCAGTTACGGGGGTTGGGGGCGAACAACTAATGAAAAACTGTTTTTT,.,TRBJ1-4,many,TRBV6-6
CASSYSAGRLSNTQYF,TGTGCCAGCAGTTACTCAGCAGGCCGCTTGTCGAATACGCAGTATTTT,.,TRBJ2-3,few,TRBV6-5
CASSAPTGSNTEAFF,TGCGCCAGCAGCGCCCCGACAGGGTCGAACACTGAAGCTTTCTTT,TRBD1,TRBJ1-1,.,TRBV5-1